Following are 8 T cell receptor beta chains from one sample sequenced in a study of T cells in narcolepsy (dated by TCRdb to about 2018). The library came from the immunoSEQ multiplex PCR assay. In its TCRdb copy, this immuneACCESS table keeps in-frame sequences only and misses some clones. Where compared with another copy, unresolved V genes explain less than half of these, and the others have no known cause. The sample includes about 40,000 clones, with 88% observed a single time. The leading ten clones occupy around 1.3% of the sample. The sequenced sample consisted of CD45RA- memory CD4+ T cells from PBMCs. The sample's cell subset or site label, in plain terms: memory T cells sorted ex vivo from peripheral blood. These receptors were obtained from a human donor with narcolepsy.

The CDR3 nucleotides are TGTGCCAACAAGGGAGAGGGGCCTGGAAACACCATATATTTT. It yields the protein CANKGEGPGNTIYF. The V gene is TRBV6-5, the J gene TRBJ1-3; maybe TRBD1 (5 bases). This CDR3 has 14 amino acids. Trimming stripped 10 bases from V and 2 bases from J, with 15 bases between. Per germline, CDR1 MNHEY and CDR2 SVGAGI.

The CDR3 DNA sequence: TGCGCCAGCAGCTTTGGAAGGGGGCGGTTTTTCGATGAGCAGTTCTTC. Its translation: CASSFGRGRFFDEQFF. The J gene is TRBJ2-1, the V gene TRBV5-1; 7 positions agree with TRBD1. The CDR3 runs to 16 residues. V lost 2 bases to trimming and J lost 8 bases; unmatched junction nucleotides: 13. CDR1 SGHRS and CDR2 YFSETQ come from the germline V gene. Full variable domain (rest looked up from reference TRBV5-1 and TRBJ2-1): KAGVTQTPRYLIKTRGQQVTLSCSPISGHRSVSWYQQTPGQGLQFLFEYFSETQRNKGNFPGRFSGRQFSNSRSEMNVSTLELGDSALYLCASSFGRGRFFDEQFFGPGTRLTVL.

V and J are TRBV19 and TRBJ2-3; 7 nucleotides agree with TRBD2. V shed 3 bases, J shed 6 bases, and the junction held 6 bases outside the gene matches. This CDR3 has 14 residues. Per the germline V gene, CDR1 is LNHDA and CDR2 is SQIVND (reference sequence). This CDR3 is CASSIFRGGDTQYF. The CDR3 region has the DNA TGTGCCAGTAGTATCTTTAGGGGAGGGGATACGCAGTATTTT. The whole variable domain, filled in from reference TRBV19 and TRBJ2-3, reads DGGITQSPKYLFRKEGQNVTLSCEQNLNHDAMYWYRQDPGQGLRLIYYSQIVNDFQKGDIAEGYSVSREKKESFPLTVTSAQKNPTAFYLCASSIFRGGDTQYFGPGTRLTVL.

This chain joins TRBV4-2 and TRBJ2-7, with a tentative D call TRBD2 (6 bases). Germline-derived CDR1 and CDR2 are LGHNA and YNFKEQ. V was trimmed by 3 bases and J by 3 bases, leaving 15 bases between them. This CDR3 region has 15 residues. The CDR3 region is CASSHRPEGNYEQYF. In DNA, the CDR3 is TGTGCCAGCAGCCATAGACCGGAGGGCAACTACGAGCAGTACTTC.

J is TRBJ2-5 and V is TRBV11-3, with D possibly being TRBD2 (5 bases). The DNA end is more similar to TRBJ2-7, so the J call may be wrong. The germline gives CDR1 SGHNT, CDR2 YENEEA. The CDR3 loop spans 14 amino acids. CDR3 residues: CASSLGRAGYEQYF. In nucleotides, the CDR3 is TGTGCCAGCAGCTTAGGGCGGGCAGGCTACGAGCAGTACTTC.

The rearrangement links TRBV5-1 to TRBJ1-6; no firm D call. Deletions cut 0 bases from V and 8 bases from J, with 9 bases between. The CDR3 is 14 residues long. In germline, CDR1 is SGHRS, CDR2 YFSETQ. The CDR3 sequence: CASSLETSDSPLHF. CDR3 nucleotides: TGCGCCAGCAGCTTGGAAACATCGGATTCACCCCTCCACTTT.

The chain recombines TRBV19 with TRBJ1-1; D unresolved. This CDR3 comprises 13 residues. Germline V gives CDR1 LNHDA, CDR2 SQIVND (reference sequence). The V and J ends lost 1 base and 6 bases respectively, with 9 bases between them. The CDR3: CASSIGGRSEAFF. In DNA, the CDR3 is TGTGCCAGTAGTATAGGCGGGCGGTCTGAAGCTTTCTTT.

The rearrangement uses TRBV6-6 and TRBJ1-3; D gene ambiguous. The germline gives CDR1 MNHNY, CDR2 SVGAGI (reference sequence). Trimming took off 0 bases at V and 3 bases at J, with 9 bases between the two ends. The CDR3 has 15 amino acids. In nucleotides, the CDR3 is TGTGCCAGCAGTTACTCGACGGGGTTTGGAAACACCATATATTTT. It encodes CASSYSTGFGNTIYF.